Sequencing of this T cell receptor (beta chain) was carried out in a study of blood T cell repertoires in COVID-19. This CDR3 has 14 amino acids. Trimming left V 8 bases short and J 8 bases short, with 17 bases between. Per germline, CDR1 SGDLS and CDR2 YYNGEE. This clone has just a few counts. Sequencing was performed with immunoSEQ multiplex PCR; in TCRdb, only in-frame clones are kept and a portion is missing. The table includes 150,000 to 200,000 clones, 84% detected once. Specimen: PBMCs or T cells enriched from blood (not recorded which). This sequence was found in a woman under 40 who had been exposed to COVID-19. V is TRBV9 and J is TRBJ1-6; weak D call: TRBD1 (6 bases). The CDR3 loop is CASRDTRRDSPLHF. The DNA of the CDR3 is TGTGCCAGTCGGGACACCCGACGGGATTCACCCCTCCACTTT.